This T cell receptor (beta chain) stems from a study of blood T cell repertoires in COVID-19 (dated by TCRdb to about 2020). Describing the broader study: Samples from collaborators originated in the United States, Italy and Spain and spanned both the acute and convalescent phases of COVID-19. Nearly every sample came with metadata listing a de-identified subject ID, COVID-19 status, age in years and sex. The repertoires were released in a freely available public database intended as a resource for research on the immune response to SARS-CoV-2. The material from the prospective study consisted of cDNA or gDNA derived from T cells, B-cell-depleted T cells, or PBMCs. The samples were drawn from the first 160 participants of the ongoing ImmuneRACE study and from some 1,300 subjects provided by 6 global collaborators. HLA class I and class II types, where available, came from metadata supplied by the sample provider rather than from assay-based typing. The dataset comprised deeply sampled blood TCRbeta repertoires from subjects exposed to, actively infected with, or recovered from COVID-19. Study-level results and caveats: Clinical and demographic metadata were provided uncurated, with the amount varying by source and participant.

Taken from cysteine to phenylalanine, the CDR3 has 15 residues. The kept DNA is CDR3 alone, 45 bases in frame from the first base. CDR1 and CDR2, per the germline V gene, are SGHRS and YFSETQ. V and J lose 4 bases and 0 bases, and a span of 8 bases separates them. Participants in the prospective study were enrolled through a virtual design, were aged roughly 18 to 95 years, and lived in 20 to 30 United States geographic areas. In the prospective study, participants were assigned to cohorts based on the clinical history participants reported in a screening survey and a study questionnaire. Recovered participants in ImmuneRACE Cohort 3 were defined as having two consecutive negative NP/OP PCR tests, clearance from a healthcare professional, or resolution of symptoms. In the prospective study, whole blood, serum and a nasopharyngeal or oropharyngeal swab were collected from each participant by mobile phlebotomists. Participants in the prospective study had the option to provide additional blood draws and questionnaires over an approximately two-month period. Prospective study blood samples were shipped either frozen or at room temperature before DNA extraction.

TCRbeta CDR3 regions were amplified from genomic DNA using the immunoSEQ Assay, a bias-controlled multiplex PCR. The authors processed their data as follows. The number of nucleated cells in each sample was estimated by amplification of reference gene primers within the assay. To quantify the absolute abundance of each unique TCRbeta CDR3 rearrangement, sequence reads were collapsed and filtered. Productive Simpson clonality was computed per sample as the square root of Simpson's diversity index over productive rearrangements. In its TCRdb copy, this immuneACCESS table keeps in-frame sequences only and misses some clones. Where compared with another copy, unresolved V genes explain less than half of these, and the others have no known cause. The DNA gave D and trimming, while V, J and clone size come from that table. This sample comprises around 300,000 clones, about 88% of them detected only once. The leading ten clones occupy approximately 3% of the sample.

A note on this clone: The antigen this receptor binds is unknown. Base quality data are lacking; no much larger clone is found one base away.

Sequenced: PBMCs or T cells enriched from blood (not recorded which). The chain is made from TRBV5-1 and TRBJ2-6; a confident D gene designation cannot be given. This receptor was taken from a woman in her forties or fifties who had recovered from COVID-19. Here the CDR3 is given as CASSPGGSGANVLTF. Here is the DNA: TGCGCCAGCAGCCCCGGCGGCTCTGGGGCCAACGTCCTGACTTTC. Full variable domain (CDR3 extended with the reference TRBV5-1 and TRBJ2-6 proteins): KAGVTQTPRYLIKTRGQQVTLSCSPISGHRSVSWYQQTPGQGLQFLFEYFSETQRNKGNFPGRFSGRQFSNSRSEMNVSTLELGDSALYLCASSPGGSGANVLTFGAGSRLTVL.